One and the same sample provided the 22 T cell receptor beta chains below, sequenced in a study of blood T cell repertoires in COVID-19. Here immunoSEQ multiplex PCR was the method, and the copy in TCRdb shows in-frame clones only, minus some. The table records 100,000 to 110,000 clones, 80% of them present only once. Sequencing used peripheral blood. The receptors shown here come from a woman aged 70-85 years with acute or convalescent COVID-19.

The rearrangement joins TRBV27 to TRBJ2-5; 7 nucleotides match TRBD2. From germline, CDR1 is MNHEY and CDR2 SMNVEV (reference sequence). This CDR3 comprises 13 residues. The V segment lost 5 bases and the J segment 4 bases; nucleotides outside the gene matches: 4. Here the CDR3 reads CASSRWGGETQYF. CDR3 nucleotides: TGTGCCAGCAGTCGGTGGGGGGGAGAGACCCAGTACTTC.

The V gene is TRBV2, the J gene TRBJ1-1, with D perhaps matching TRBD1 (5 bases). The V and J ends lost 4 bases and 3 bases respectively, with 9 bases between them. CDR1 is SNHLY and CDR2 is FYNNEI in the germline V gene. CDR3 length: 13 residues. In nucleotides, the CDR3 is TGTGCCAGCAGTGGCGGACAAGACACTGAAGCTTTCTTT. It encodes CASSGGQDTEAFF.

About this clone: One end of the junction fails to match germline, which may point to a read error. The CDR3 nucleotides read TGTGCCAGCAGCTTAGTAAGTCTGGCGGCAGCCGACTTT. Translated, it gives CASSLVSLAAADF. This chain connects TRBV11-2 to TRBJ1-1; no clear D gene. The CDR3 contains 13 residues. Germline CDR1 reads SGHAT; CDR2 reads FQNNGV.

J is TRBJ1-2 and V is TRBV3-1 (or the pseudogene TRBV3-2); 10 nucleotides agree with TRBD1. Germline V gene lookup returns CDR1 LGHDT and CDR2 YNNKEL (reference sequence). The CDR3 is made up of 12 amino acids. The V and J ends lost 9 bases and 7 bases, in that order; junction bases with no gene match: 5. This CDR3 reads CASGQGVGGYTF. As DNA, the CDR3 is TGTGCCAGTGGACAGGGGGTAGGTGGCTACACCTTC.

This chain's CDR3 is CASSWRGPYTEAFF. CDR3 coding DNA: TGTGCCAGCAGCTGGAGGGGGCCCTACACTGAAGCTTTCTTT. V is TRBV5-6 and J is TRBJ1-1, with 7 bases matching TRBD1. V lost 3 bases to trimming and J lost 3 bases; unmatched junction nucleotides: 5. This CDR3 is 14 amino acids long. Germline V CDR1 and CDR2: SGHDT, YYEEEE.

The genes are TRBV24-1 and TRBJ1-3, with 9 bases that match TRBD1. Germline V CDR1 and CDR2: KGHDR, SFDVKD. The J segment lost 4 bases and the V segment lost 9 bases, leaving 12 bases of the junction unmatched. The CDR3 contains 16 residues. The CDR3 bases are TGTGCCACCGCCCGATTCCGACAGGGGGAAGGAAACACCATATATTTT. Translated, it gives CATARFRQGEGNTIYF.

This sequence joins TRBV5-6 and TRBJ1-2, with a weak D call TRBD1 (6 bases). The CDR3 loop spans 14 amino acids. CDR1 is SGHDT and CDR2 is YYEEEE in the germline V gene. The germline V and J ends were trimmed by 3 bases and 3 bases, with 12 bases remaining between them. CDR3 loop: CASSSLDRDYGYTF. The CDR3 nucleotides are TGTGCCAGCAGCTCATTGGACAGAGACTATGGCTACACCTTC.

This chain links TRBV5-1 with TRBJ1-2; possible D gene TRBD1, 5 bases. There are 17 residues in the CDR3. The V and J ends lost 4 bases and 0 bases respectively, with 19 bases between them. CDR1 and CDR2 (germline): SGHRS, YFSETQ. CDR3 protein: CASSPVSGSLANYGYTF. The CDR3 nucleotides are TGCGCCAGCAGCCCCGTCTCAGGGTCGTTAGCTAACTATGGCTACACCTTC.

The genes are TRBV5-4 and TRBJ1-6; 9 nucleotides match TRBD1. V lost 8 bases, J lost 9 bases, and 12 bases stayed unmatched. The CDR3 runs 15 residues. The V gene's germline CDR1 is SGHNT and CDR2 YYREEE (reference sequence). The CDR3 sequence is CASREGQGFSSPLHF. The CDR3 coding sequence is TGTGCCAGTAGAGAGGGACAGGGTTTTAGTTCACCCCTCCACTTT.

CDR3: CATSRASSYNSPLHF. The CDR3 coding sequence is TGTGCCACCAGCAGGGCTAGCTCCTATAATTCACCCCTCCACTTT. The V call is TRBV15, the J call TRBJ1-6; D unclear. Germline V gene lookup returns CDR1 LNHNV and CDR2 YYDKDF (reference sequence). The V and J ends lost 3 bases and 0 bases respectively, with 6 bases between them. CDR3 length equals 15 residues.

This sequence joins TRBV3-1 (or the pseudogene TRBV3-2) and TRBJ2-5; tentatively, D is TRBD2 (5 bases). CDR1 is LGHDT and CDR2 is YNNKEL in the germline V gene (reference sequence). The V gene lost 1 base and the J gene lost 1 base, with 10 bases spanning the gap. This CDR3 comprises 15 residues. The CDR3: CASSQVRGPQETQYF. DNA of the CDR3: TGTGCCAGCAGCCAAGTTCGGGGTCCCCAAGAGACCCAGTACTTC.

The V gene is TRBV7-2, the J gene TRBJ2-3; 9 nucleotides match TRBD2. This CDR3 is 16 amino acids long. V shed 4 bases and J 2 bases; nucleotides not matched to a gene: 7. Germline V CDR1 and CDR2: SGHTA, FQGNSA. This CDR3 is CASSSLAGAFTDTQYF. The DNA for the CDR3 is TGTGCCAGCAGCTCATTAGCGGGGGCCTTCACAGATACGCAGTATTTT.

The rearrangement joins TRBV18 to TRBJ2-7; D is possibly TRBD1 (5 bases). The length of the CDR3 is 14 residues. Germline assignment: CDR1 KGHSH and CDR2 LQKENI. The V gene lost 3 bases and the J gene lost 3 bases, with 12 bases spanning the gap. The CDR3 bases are TGTGCCAGCTCACCGGAAGGGCAGGGCTACGAGCAGTACTTC. This translates into CASSPEGQGYEQYF.

CDR3 in DNA: TGTGCCAGCAGCCGGGACTACTCAGATACGCAGTATTTT. Encoded protein: CASSRDYSDTQYF. The chain uses TRBV12-3 or TRBV12-4 and TRBJ2-3, with TRBD2 identical over 7 bases. This CDR3 region has 13 residues. V was clipped by 6 bases and J by 4 bases; unmatched bases: 4.

The chain carries TRBV2 and TRBJ2-1; 9 bases match TRBD1. Per germline, CDR1 SNHLY and CDR2 FYNNEI. The ends lost 8 bases at V and 6 bases at J; junction bases unmatched: 14. The CDR3 covers 16 residues. This CDR3 reads CASLPIDRGDTNEQFF. DNA of the CDR3: TGTGCCAGCTTGCCTATTGACAGGGGGGACACCAATGAGCAGTTCTTC.

This clone was counted a single time. The chain joins TRBV28 to TRBJ1-1; D is unresolved. Germline-derived CDR1 and CDR2 are MDHEN and SYDVKM. The CDR3 sequence is 11 residues long. Deletions cut 8 bases from V and 12 bases from J, with 16 bases between. The CDR3 is CASEWAGFPFF. The CDR3 DNA follows: TGTGCCAGCGAATGGGCGGGGTTCCCTTTCTTT.

The chain couples TRBV18 to TRBJ1-2; TRBD1 agrees at 10 bases. Germline loops: CDR1 KGHSH, CDR2 LQKENI. V lost 2 bases, J lost 1 base, and 7 bases stayed unmatched. The CDR3 sequence is 17 residues long. The CDR3 sequence is CASSPRNRDRGNYGYTF. The CDR3 DNA sequence: TGTGCCAGCTCACCAAGAAACCGGGACAGGGGTAACTATGGCTACACCTTC.

In its sample, this clone was seen a few times. V and J are TRBV5-6 and TRBJ2-5; 10 bases are shared with TRBD2. The CDR3 loop spans 15 amino acids. Looked up from germline, CDR1 is SGHDT and CDR2 is YYEEEE. Trimming took 2 bases from V and 3 from J; bases not matched to a gene: 4. The CDR3 DNA reads as TGTGCCAGCAGCTTCTCTAGCGGGGGCGAAGAGACCCAGTACTTC. This encodes CASSFSSGGEETQYF.

J is TRBJ1-4 and V is TRBV25-1, with D hard to call. This CDR3 spans 12 amino acids. Trimming left V 7 bases short and J 1 base short, with 4 bases between. Germline V lookup: CDR1 MGHDK, CDR2 SYGVNS. CDR3 coding DNA: TGTGCCAGCAAGCGAACTAATGAAAAACTGTTTTTT. Translating gives CASKRTNEKLFF.

The CDR3 DNA follows: TGTGCCAGTAGCCTTGTCAGGATAACTGAAGCTTTCTTT. This translates into CASSLVRITEAFF. The chain employs TRBV19 and TRBJ1-1; no clear D gene. Trimming removed 6 bases from V and 5 bases from J, with 13 bases in between. CDR1 LNHDA and CDR2 SQIVND come from the germline V gene (reference sequence). The CDR3 spans 13 residues.

J is TRBJ2-5 and V is TRBV3-1 (or the pseudogene TRBV3-2), with 9 bases lining up with TRBD2. The CDR3 runs to 14 residues. Germline loops: CDR1 LGHDT, CDR2 YNNKEL (reference sequence). The ends lost 1 base at V and 3 bases at J; junction bases unmatched: 0. The CDR3 region is CASSQGLAEETQYF. Here the CDR3 DNA reads TGTGCCAGCAGCCAAGGACTAGCGGAAGAGACCCAGTACTTC.

The CDR3 nucleotides read TGTGCCAGCAGTGGGGACAGTCAAAACAACTATGGCTACACCTTC. Translating gives CASSGDSQNNYGYTF. J is TRBJ1-2 and V is TRBV2, with 7 positions matching TRBD1. CDR1 and CDR2 from the germline V gene are SNHLY and FYNNEI. Trimming removed 4 bases from V and 2 bases from J; junction bases left unmatched: 7. CDR3 length equals 15 residues.